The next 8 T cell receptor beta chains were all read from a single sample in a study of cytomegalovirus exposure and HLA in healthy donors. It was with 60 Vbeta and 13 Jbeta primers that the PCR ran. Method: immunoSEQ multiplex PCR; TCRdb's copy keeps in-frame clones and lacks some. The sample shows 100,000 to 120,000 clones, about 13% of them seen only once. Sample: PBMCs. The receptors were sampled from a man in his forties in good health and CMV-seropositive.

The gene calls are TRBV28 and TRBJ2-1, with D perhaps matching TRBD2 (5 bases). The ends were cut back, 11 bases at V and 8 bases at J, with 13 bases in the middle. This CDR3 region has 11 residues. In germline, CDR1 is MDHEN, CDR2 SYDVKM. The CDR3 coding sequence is TGTGCCGCGAGGGCCAACTATGAGCAGTTCTTC. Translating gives CAARANYEQFF. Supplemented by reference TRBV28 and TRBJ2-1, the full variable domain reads DVKVTQSSRYLVKRTGEKVFLECVQDMDHENMFWYRQDPGLGLRLIYFSYDVKMKEKGDIPEGYSVSREKKERFSLILESASTNQTSMYLCAARANYEQFFGPGTRLTVL.

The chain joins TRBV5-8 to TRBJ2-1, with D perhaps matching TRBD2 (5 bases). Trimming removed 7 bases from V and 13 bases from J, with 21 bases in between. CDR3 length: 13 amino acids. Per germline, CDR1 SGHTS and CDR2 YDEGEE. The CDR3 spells CASAGRSAFQQFF. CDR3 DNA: TGTGCCAGCGCGGGCCGCTCGGCGTTCCAACAGTTCTTC.

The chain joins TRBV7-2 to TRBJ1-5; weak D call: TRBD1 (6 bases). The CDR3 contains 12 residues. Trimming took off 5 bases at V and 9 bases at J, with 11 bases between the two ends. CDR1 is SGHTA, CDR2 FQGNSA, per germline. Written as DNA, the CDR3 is TGTGCCAGCAGCCTAAGGGGGGGGCCCCAGCATTTT. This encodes CASSLRGGPQHF.

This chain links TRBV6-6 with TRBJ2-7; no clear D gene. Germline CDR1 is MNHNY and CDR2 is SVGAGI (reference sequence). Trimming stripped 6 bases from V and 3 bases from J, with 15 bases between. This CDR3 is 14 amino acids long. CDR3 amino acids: CASSASGGYYEQYF. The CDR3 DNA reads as TGTGCCAGCAGCGCTTCTGGCGGATACTACGAGCAGTACTTC.

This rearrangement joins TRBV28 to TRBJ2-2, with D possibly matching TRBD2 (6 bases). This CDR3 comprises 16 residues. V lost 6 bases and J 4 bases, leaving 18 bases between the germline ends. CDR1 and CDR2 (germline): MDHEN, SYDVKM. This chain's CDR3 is CASRTPEGSGTGELFF. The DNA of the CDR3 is TGTGCCAGCAGAACCCCGGAGGGTTCTGGCACCGGGGAGCTGTTTTTT.

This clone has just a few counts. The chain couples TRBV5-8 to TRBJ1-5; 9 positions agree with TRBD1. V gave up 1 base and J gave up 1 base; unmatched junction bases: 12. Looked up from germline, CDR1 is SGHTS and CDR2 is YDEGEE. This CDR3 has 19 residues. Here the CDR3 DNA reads TGTGCCAGCAGCTTGTTGGGATTACAGGGGGCAAGGAGCAATCAGCCCCAGCATTTT. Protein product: CASSLLGLQGARSNQPQHF.

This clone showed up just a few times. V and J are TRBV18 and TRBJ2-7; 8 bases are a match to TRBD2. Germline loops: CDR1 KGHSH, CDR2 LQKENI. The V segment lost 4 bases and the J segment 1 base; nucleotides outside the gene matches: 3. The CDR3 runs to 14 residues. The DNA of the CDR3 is TGTGCCAGCTCACTCGGGGGGGGTTCCTACGAGCAGTACTTC. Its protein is CASSLGGGSYEQYF.

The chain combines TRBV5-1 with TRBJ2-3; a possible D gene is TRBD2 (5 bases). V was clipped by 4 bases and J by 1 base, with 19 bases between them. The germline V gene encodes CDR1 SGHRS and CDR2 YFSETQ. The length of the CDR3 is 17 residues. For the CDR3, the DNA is TGCGCCAGCAGCCTACGGACTCCTACCTCACGCACAGATACGCAGTATTTT. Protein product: CASSLRTPTSRTDTQYF.